A selection of T cell receptor beta chains follows, all from one sample in a study of control samples from healthy donors and cancer patients. Clones were read by immunoSEQ multiplex PCR, and TCRdb kept only the in-frame ones, dropping some. The sample includes about 130,000 clones, more than 85% of them seen just once. Sequenced: PBMCs. The receptors shown here come from a man aged 50 or older with head and neck cancer. CDR3s include the opening cysteine and the closing phenylalanine or tryptophan. The D gene is left open where the match is weak. Size tells how often a clone was seen (once, few, many) or the class of an expanded clone, and some rows leave it out.

d_gene,v_gene,j_gene,abundance,CDR3aa,CDR3nt
NA,TRBV5-1,TRBJ1-6,once,CASSLGGPYNSPLHF,TGCGCCAGCAGCTTGGGAGGACCCTATAATTCACCCCTCCACTTT
TRBD1,TRBV7-2,TRBJ1-1,NA,CASSLTGDGNTEAFF,TGTGCCAGCAGCCTAACAGGGGATGGTAACACTGAAGCTTTCTTT
TRBD2,TRBV14,TRBJ2-3,NA,CASSQDPQRGYSTDTQYF,TGTGCCAGCAGCCAAGATCCCCAGCGGGGGTACTCCACAGATACGCAGTATTTT
TRBD1,TRBV5-1,TRBJ1-2,NA,CASSLGQGIGYTF,TGCGCCAGCAGCTTGGGACAGGGAATAGGCTACACCTTC
TRBD2,TRBV7-9,TRBJ2-5,NA,CASSLLAAQETQYF,TGTGCCAGCAGCTTACTAGCGGCTCAAGAGACCCAGTACTTC
TRBD1,TRBV6-2/TRBV6-3,TRBJ2-6,NA,CASSYQTGPLSGANVLTF,TGTGCCAGCAGTTACCAGACAGGGCCCCTCTCTGGGGCCAACGTCCTGACTTTC
TRBD2,TRBV11-2,TRBJ2-5,NA,CASSTTSGGGQTQYF,TGTGCCAGCAGCACGACTAGCGGGGGCGGGCAGACCCAGTACTTC
NA,TRBV7-2,TRBJ1-2,NA,CASSPEVLYGYTF,TGTGCCAGCAGCCCGGAGGTCCTCTATGGCTACACCTTC
NA,TRBV3-1/TRBV3-2,TRBJ2-4,NA,CASSARTVRWEAKNIQYF,TGTGCCAGCAGCGCGCGGACAGTCCGGTGGGAAGCCAAAAACATTCAGTACTTC
NA,TRBV13,TRBJ1-2,NA,CASSPRDGYTF,TGTGCCAGCAGCCCCAGAGACGGCTACACCTTC
TRBD2,TRBV24-1,TRBJ2-3,NA,CATSDLVPSGGTDTQYF,TGTGCCACCAGTGATTTGGTCCCTAGCGGGGGCACAGATACGCAGTATTTT
NA,TRBV6-5,TRBJ2-7,NA,CASRDPGTPSYEQYF,TGTGCCAGCCGCGATCCCGGGACTCCTTCCTACGAGCAGTACTTC
NA,TRBV3-1/TRBV3-2,TRBJ1-2,NA,CASSQKGEDRGYGYTF,TGTGCCAGCAGCCAAAAAGGGGAGGACAGAGGCTATGGCTACACCTTC
NA,TRBV6-5,TRBJ2-7,NA,CASTLNPESYEQYF,TGTGCCAGCACCCTAAATCCCGAGTCATACGAGCAGTACTTC
NA,TRBV6-2/TRBV6-3,TRBJ1-2,NA,CASSYARPGGGYTF,TGTGCCAGCAGTTACGCCAGACCGGGGGGCGGCTACACCTTC
NA,TRBV29-1,TRBJ1-1,NA,CSADEGTEAFF,TGCAGCGCCGACGAAGGGACTGAAGCTTTCTTT
NA,TRBV7-9,TRBJ1-1,NA,CASREGTEAFF,TGTGCCAGCAGGGAGGGCACTGAAGCTTTCTTT
NA,TRBV5-1,TRBJ2-5,once,CASSLRDSPRETQYF,TGCGCCAGCAGCTTGCGAGACAGCCCCCGGGAGACCCAGTACTTC
TRBD1,TRBV2,TRBJ2-3,NA,CASTRTGVALTDTQYF,TGTGCCAGCACCCGGACAGGGGTGGCACTCACAGATACGCAGTATTTT
NA,TRBV5-6,TRBJ2-7,once,CASSLTQGLINYEQYF,TGTGCCAGCAGCTTGACCCAGGGCCTCATAAACTACGAGCAGTACTTC
NA,TRBV5-1,TRBJ2-6,NA,CASSLGGSGANVLTF,TGCGCCAGCAGCTTGGGGGGATCTGGGGCCAACGTCCTGACTTTC
TRBD2,TRBV4-2,TRBJ2-5,NA,CASSQEKRLAGGQETQYF,TGTGCCAGCAGCCAAGAAAAGAGACTAGCGGGGGGCCAAGAGACCCAGTACTTC
TRBD2,TRBV7-8,TRBJ2-7,once,CASSLEVSGGEQYF,TGTGCCAGCAGCTTAGAGGTTAGCGGGGGCGAGCAGTACTTC
NA,TRBV28,TRBJ1-3,NA,CASSLLGNAGNTIYF,TGTGCCAGCAGTTTACTCGGGAATGCTGGAAACACCATATATTTT
NA,TRBV7-2,TRBJ2-1,NA,CASSSQRYNEQFF,TGTGCCAGCAGCTCTCAGCGCTACAATGAGCAGTTCTTC
NA,TRBV28,TRBJ2-1,NA,CASALNARNEQFF,TGTGCCAGCGCCCTCAACGCACGCAATGAGCAGTTCTTC
TRBD2,TRBV4-3,TRBJ2-3,few,CASSQPGGGADTQYF,TGCGCCAGCAGCCAACCGGGTGGGGGGGCAGATACGCAGTATTTT
TRBD1,TRBV5-1,TRBJ1-4,NA,CASSFRGPTNEKLFF,TGCGCCAGCAGCTTCAGGGGGCCCACTAATGAAAAACTGTTTTTT
NA,TRBV28,TRBJ1-1,NA,CASSLNVFRGKTFF,TGTGCCAGCAGTTTGAATGTATTCCGGGGGAAAACTTTCTTT
TRBD2,TRBV6-2/TRBV6-3,TRBJ2-2,NA,CASSSPGGAYTGELFF,TGTGCCAGCAGTTCCCCGGGAGGGGCGTACACCGGGGAGCTGTTTTTT
NA,TRBV5-1,TRBJ2-2,NA,CASSLETGELFF,TGCGCCAGCAGCTTGGAGACCGGGGAGCTGTTTTTT
NA,TRBV18,TRBJ1-5,NA,CASSPLPGGHQPQHF,TGTGCCAGCTCCCCACTACCCGGGGGACATCAGCCCCAGCATTTT
NA,TRBV7-2,TRBJ2-3,once,CASSIQQGTDTQYF,TGTGCCAGCAGCATTCAACAGGGCACAGATACGCAGTATTTT
NA,TRBV27,TRBJ1-4,NA,CASSLGKKGEKLFF,TGTGCCAGCAGTTTAGGGAAGAAGGGAGAAAAACTGTTTTTT
NA,TRBV6-2/TRBV6-3,TRBJ2-4,NA,CASSYPGLGWENIQYF,TGTGCCAGCAGTTATCCAGGGTTGGGTTGGGAAAACATTCAGTACTTC
NA,TRBV19,TRBJ1-5,NA,CASSIASGGGNQPQHF,TGTGCCAGTAGTATTGCTTCGGGGGGCGGGAATCAGCCCCAGCATTTT
TRBD1,TRBV18,TRBJ1-1,NA,CASSPWTGDTEAFF,TGTGCCAGCTCACCGTGGACAGGGGACACTGAAGCTTTCTTT
NA,TRBV19,TRBJ1-2,NA,CATLPSGGSGCGYTF,TGTGCCACCCTTCCTTCCGGGGGGTCAGGGTGTGGCTACACCTTC
NA,TRBV2,TRBJ1-4,NA,CASSDGGTGEKLFF,TGTGCCAGCAGTGATGGCGGGACGGGGGAAAAACTGTTTTTT
NA,TRBV30,TRBJ1-2,NA,CAWSVVVGFNYGYTF,TGTGCCTGGAGTGTAGTGGTAGGTTTCAACTATGGCTACACCTTC
NA,TRBV6-5,TRBJ1-1,NA,CASSYSWAGNTEAFF,TGTGCCAGCAGTTACTCGTGGGCAGGGAACACTGAAGCTTTCTTT
NA,TRBV27,TRBJ2-7,NA,CASSRDGQSEQYF,TGTGCCAGCAGTAGGGACGGACAATCCGAGCAGTACTTC
NA,TRBV4-2,TRBJ1-1,NA,CASSPPGLRGTEAFF,TGTGCCAGCAGCCCACCGGGCTTGAGGGGCACTGAAGCTTTCTTT
NA,TRBV30,TRBJ1-2,NA,CASERNNLYGYTF,TGTGCCTCAGAACGGAACAACCTCTATGGCTACACCTTC
NA,TRBV12-3/TRBV12-4,TRBJ1-1,NA,CASSLERDTEAFF,TGTGCCAGCAGTTTGGAAAGGGACACTGAAGCTTTCTTT
TRBD2,TRBV4-3,TRBJ2-7,NA,CASSPSPGRGGWYEQYF,TGCGCCAGCAGCCCTAGCCCGGGGCGGGGGGGCTGGTACGAGCAGTACTTC
NA,TRBV6-5,TRBJ1-2,NA,CASSSGRGRGDTF,TGTGCCAGCAGTTCGGGGCGTGGGCGGGGGGACACCTTC
NA,TRBV7-8,TRBJ2-2,NA,CASSLGGWGELFF,TGTGCCAGCAGCTTAGGGGGTTGGGGGGAGCTGTTTTTT
NA,TRBV9,TRBJ2-2,NA,CASSGLVNTGELFF,TGTGCCAGCAGCGGACTAGTAAACACCGGGGAGCTGTTTTTT
NA,TRBV6-4,TRBJ1-1,NA,CASSPEMTGGSTEAFF,TGTGCCAGCAGCCCCGAAATGACCGGGGGGAGCACTGAAGCTTTCTTT